The 16 T cell receptor beta chains reported below all come from one sample, sequenced in a study of blood T cells in healthy people across ages. A J-beta primer mix and a sample-barcoded 5' primer were used in a second PCR of roughly 6 to 12 cycles. TCRdb redid the calling of the 5' RACE reads with MiXCR, one entry per CDR3 protein. This sample has about a million distinct CDR3 sequences; under 40% occur once, and the top ten carry approximately 14%. Sequenced input: blood. These receptors originate from a man aged 18 to 29 in good health.

This chain joins TRBV5-1 and TRBJ2-5; D gene ambiguous. Germline-derived CDR1 and CDR2 are SGHRS and YFSETQ. CDR3 length: 12 residues. V lost 7 bases and J 1 base, leaving 8 bases between the germline ends. The CDR3 DNA sequence: TGCGCCAGCGGTGAAGGCCAAGAGACCCAGTACTTC. It codes for CASGEGQETQYF.

Only a few counts were recorded for this clonotype. This sequence joins TRBV7-9 and TRBJ1-3; TRBD1 is a possible D gene (5 bases). Per the germline V gene, CDR1 is SEHNR and CDR2 is FQNEAQ (reference sequence). The length of the CDR3 is 16 residues. Trimming removed 0 bases at V and 0 bases at J, with 9 bases between. CDR3 protein: CASSLAGPLSGNTIYF. The DNA of the CDR3 is TGTGCCAGCAGCTTAGCGGGACCGCTCTCTGGAAACACCATATATTTT.

Only a few counts were recorded for this clonotype. The rearrangement uses TRBV20-1 and TRBJ2-1; a weak D match, TRBD2 (6 bases). V lost 1 base, J lost 8 bases, and 15 bases lay in between. Per germline, CDR1 DFQATT and CDR2 SNEGSKA (reference sequence). This CDR3 has 14 amino acids. The CDR3 coding sequence is TGCAGTGCTAGAGGGGACGGGGGTACTTATGAGCAGTTCTTC. It encodes CSARGDGGTYEQFF.

Concerning this clonotype itself: Germline is not matched at one junction end, which may reflect a read error. The chain couples TRBV2 to TRBJ2-5, with TRBD1 identical over 7 bases. This CDR3 comprises 12 residues. Germline CDR1 reads SNHLY; CDR2 reads FYNNEI. CDR3 sequence (DNA): TGTGCCAGCAACAGGGGTGGAGAGACCCGGTACTTC. Translation gives CASNRGGETRYF.

This clonotype was detected a few times. The chain carries TRBV20-1 and TRBJ2-7; no clear D gene. Germline loops: CDR1 DFQATT, CDR2 SNEGSKA (reference sequence). The V end lost 0 bases, the J end lost 6 bases, and 12 bases lay between the germline ends. CDR3 length: 13 amino acids. CDR3: CSARDILTAEQYF. The CDR3 bases are TGCAGTGCTAGAGATATCTTAACGGCCGAGCAGTACTTC.

A note on this clonotype: The junction does not match germline at one end; this may be a read error. The rearrangement links TRBV27 to TRBJ2-2, with D perhaps TRBD1 (7 bases). This CDR3 contains 16 residues. The germline V gene encodes CDR1 MNHEY and CDR2 SMNVEV (reference sequence). CDR3 bases: TGTGCCAGCAGAAGCCTGACAGGGAGTTACACCGGGGGGCTGTTTTTT. Translated: CASRSLTGSYTGGLFF.

This clonotype came up a few times. The chain employs TRBV20-1 and TRBJ1-4; D is undetermined. Germline V CDR1 and CDR2: DFQATT, SNEGSKA (reference sequence). The CDR3 is 12 residues long. V gave up 3 bases and J gave up 8 bases, with 10 bases separating them. CDR3 sequence: CSARSNREKLFF. The CDR3 DNA reads as TGCAGTGCTAGGTCCAATCGAGAAAAACTGTTTTTT.

The chain recombines TRBV5-1 with TRBJ1-1; TRBD1 might be the D (6 bases). Germline loops: CDR1 SGHRS, CDR2 YFSETQ. Trimming removed 5 bases at V and 5 bases at J, with 22 bases between. This CDR3 spans 16 amino acids. The CDR3 region has the DNA TGCGCCAGCAGACCGGGTGGGGGCAGAGGGGATACTGAAGCTTTCTTT. Protein: CASRPGGGRGDTEAFF.

This clonotype was picked up a small number of times. The chain couples TRBV24-1 to TRBJ2-7; D is uncertain. The CDR3 contains 11 residues. V was pared by 4 bases and J by 7 bases, with 7 bases between. Germline-derived CDR1 and CDR2 are KGHDR and SFDVKD. In DNA form, the CDR3 reads TGTGCCACCAGTGACTACAATGAGCAGTACTTC. It codes for CATSDYNEQYF.

The DNA of the CDR3 is TGTGCCAGCAGTTACGGACACCCAGGTCAGCCCCAGCATTTT. The encoded protein is CASSYGHPGQPQHF. The chain joins TRBV6-2 or TRBV6-3 to TRBJ1-5, with a weak D call TRBD1 (5 bases). The CDR3 extends over 14 amino acids. CDR1 is MNHEY and CDR2 is SVGEGT in the germline V gene. Trimming shortened V by 2 bases and J by 6 bases, and 11 bases separated the two germline ends.

This clonotype has ten or more counts. The chain couples TRBV12-3 or TRBV12-4 to TRBJ2-1, with D possibly matching TRBD1 (5 bases). This CDR3 region has 12 residues. V lost 2 bases and J lost 9, with 8 bases in between. CDR3 residues: CASSLRGSEQFF. The CDR3 DNA follows: TGTGCCAGCAGTTTAAGGGGTAGTGAGCAGTTCTTC.

This chain uses TRBV5-1 with TRBJ1-2; D is uncertain. V lost 0 bases to trimming and J lost 1 base, with 10 bases between them. The germline V gene has CDR1 SGHRS and CDR2 YFSETQ. The CDR3 contains 15 residues. CDR3 protein: CASSLVAGVNYGYTF. CDR3 coding DNA: TGCGCCAGCAGCTTGGTGGCAGGTGTTAACTATGGCTACACCTTC.

V usage is TRBV9 and J usage is TRBJ2-2; D ambiguous. This CDR3 spans 13 amino acids. Trimming took off 3 bases at V and 3 bases at J, with 6 bases between the two ends. Germline CDR1 is SGDLS and CDR2 is YYNGEE. CDR3 loop: CASSGDYTGELFF. For the CDR3, the DNA is TGTGCCAGCAGCGGCGATTACACCGGGGAGCTGTTTTTT.

Many counts were recorded for this clonotype. This chain joins TRBV25-1 and TRBJ1-2; D not resolved. Germline V gives CDR1 MGHDK, CDR2 SYGVNS. V was pared by 3 bases and J by 8 bases, with 13 bases between. The CDR3 extends over 13 amino acids. CDR3 DNA: TGTGCCAGCAGTGATAGAGGGAAATTGGGCTACACCTTC. Protein product: CASSDRGKLGYTF.

V is TRBV6-2 or TRBV6-3 and J is TRBJ1-6; D perhaps matches TRBD1 (6 bases). V was trimmed by 0 bases and J by 8 bases, leaving 17 bases between them. This CDR3 has 17 amino acids. The germline V gene encodes CDR1 MNHEY and CDR2 SVGEGT. CDR3 nucleotides: TGTGCCAGCAGTTACTCATCTGGGACAACAGCACATTCACCCCTCCACTTT. This translates into CASSYSSGTTAHSPLHF.

As for this clonotype: At one boundary the junction diverges from the germline segment, which might be a read error. The V gene is TRBV9, the J gene TRBJ2-1; D uncertain. Germline V lookup: CDR1 SGDLS, CDR2 YYNGEE. The CDR3 runs to 13 residues. The CDR3 region has the DNA TGTGCCAGCAGCGTAGATAGCAACAATGAGCGGTTCTTC. Translating gives CASSVDSNNERFF.